The 4 T cell receptor beta chains below come from one sample, sequenced in a study of neurological immune-mediated disorders. MiXCR was run by TCRdb on the 5' RACE reads, yielding one entry per CDR3 protein. In the table there are 70,000 to 90,000 distinct CDR3 sequences, 4% to 6% of which are singletons. Specimen: PBMCs. The origin of the receptors is a woman aged 25-40 years with multiple sclerosis.

This clonotype was picked up many times. This sequence joins TRBV6-5 and TRBJ2-1; D gene unclear. The CDR3 has 16 residues. Germline CDR1 and CDR2: MNHEY and SVGAGI. Trimming pared 6 bases from V and 5 bases from J, leaving 20 bases between. In DNA form, the CDR3 reads TGTGCCAGCAGCCCGACGGATTACGGAATAAACAATGAGCAGTTCTTC. Encoded protein: CASSPTDYGINNEQFF.

The chain combines TRBV18 with TRBJ1-2; 8 positions match TRBD1. CDR1 and CDR2 from the germline V gene are KGHSH and LQKENI. V shed 4 bases, J shed 0 bases, and the junction held 7 bases outside the gene matches. CDR3 length: 16 amino acids. The CDR3 coding sequence is TGTGCCAGCTCACAGTCACAGGGGGAAGCTAACTATGGCTACACCTTC. Translating it yields CASSQSQGEANYGYTF. The whole variable domain, filled in from reference TRBV18 and TRBJ1-2, reads NAGVMQNPRHLVRRRGQEARLRCSPMKGHSHVYWYRQLPEEGLKFMVYLQKENIIDESGMPKERFSAEFPKEGPSILRIQQVVRGDSAAYFCASSQSQGEANYGYTFGSGTRLTVV.

This clonotype was seen ten or more times. The chain is built from TRBV5-1 and TRBJ2-1, with TRBD1 identical over 9 bases. Germline loops: CDR1 SGHRS, CDR2 YFSETQ. CDR3 length: 17 residues. The trim removed 0 bases at V and 4 bases at J, leaving 8 bases unmatched. For the CDR3, the DNA is TGCGCCAGCAGCTTGGAGGGACAGGGTGGGGGGTACAATGAGCAGTTCTTC. Protein: CASSLEGQGGGYNEQFF.

V and J are TRBV11-2 and TRBJ2-3; a weak D match, TRBD2 (5 bases). Germline V gene sequence: CDR1 SGHAT, CDR2 FQNNGV. There are 14 residues in the CDR3. The V gene lost 5 bases and the J gene lost 11 bases, with 20 bases spanning the gap. CDR3 in amino acids: CASSPPGSTTKQYF. The CDR3 region has the DNA TGTGCCAGCAGCCCACCGGGGTCCACCACAAAGCAGTATTTT.